The sequence of this T cell receptor (beta chain) was determined in a study of cytomegalovirus exposure and HLA in healthy donors. On the study more broadly: The same platform used for the 666 first-cohort repertoires was also used for the 95 to 150 validation repertoires, as a later analysis reported.

The length of the CDR3 is 15 residues. V was shortened by 6 bases and J by 5 bases, with 20 bases between the two germline ends. The V gene's germline CDR1 is SNHLY and CDR2 FYNNEI. The assay was immunoSEQ multiplex PCR, and TCRdb's table has in-frame clones only and misses some. The table records some 80,000 clones, approximately 96% of them present only once. Sequencing was performed on PBMCs. The TCR sequence derives from a woman between 18 and 29 years old in good health and CMV-seronegative. The chain recombines TRBV2 with TRBJ2-7; no clear D. Written as DNA, the CDR3 is TGTGCCAGCAGGGGCAAGTCATACCCCAGAGACGAGCAGTACTTC. Protein: CASRGKSYPRDEQYF.